These T cell receptor beta chains were read from a single sample in a study of blood T cell repertoires in COVID-19. Measured with immunoSEQ multiplex PCR; TCRdb has only the in-frame clones, and not every one. The sample consists of some 180,000 clones, roughly 84% of them appearing once. Sequencing was done on a sample of peripheral blood. Every receptor here comes from a human donor in a cohort sampled during active COVID-19. Each CDR3 is given with its conserved first and last residue. The D gene is left open where the match is weak. A clone size is listed for some rows: how often the clone was seen (once, few, many), or a class if it is expanded.

CDR3,DNA,D,J,size,V
CASRSLAGGRNEQFF,TGTGCCAGTAGGTCACTAGCGGGAGGGAGGAATGAGCAGTTCTTC,TRBD2,TRBJ2-1,.,TRBV19
CASSFGSPETQYF,TGTGCCAGCAGCTTCGGTAGTCCGGAGACCCAGTACTTC,.,TRBJ2-5,.,TRBV11-2
CAISLGGRRSETQYF,TGTGCCATCTCTCTGGGGGGGCGGAGGTCAGAGACCCAGTACTTC,.,TRBJ2-5,.,TRBV28
CASSVGNNYGYTF,TGTGCCAGCAGTGTGGGCAATAACTATGGCTACACCTTC,.,TRBJ1-2,.,TRBV28
CASSQGTVIQETQYF,TGTGCCAGCAGCCAAGGGACAGTGATTCAAGAGACCCAGTACTTC,TRBD1,TRBJ2-5,.,TRBV5-8
CASSTDRRYEQYF,TGTGCCAGCAGTACGGACAGGAGGTACGAGCAGTACTTC,TRBD1,TRBJ2-7,.,TRBV6-5
CASSSTLAGGHNEQFF,TGTGCCAGCAGCTCAACACTAGCGGGAGGCCACAATGAGCAGTTCTTC,TRBD2,TRBJ2-1,.,TRBV7-6
CASSHPARDRYNEQFF,TGCGCCAGCAGCCATCCAGCCCGGGACAGGTACAATGAGCAGTTCTTC,TRBD1,TRBJ2-1,.,TRBV4-1
CASSLQGLSYEQYF,TGTGCCAGCAGCTTACAGGGGTTATCCTACGAGCAGTACTTC,.,TRBJ2-7,.,TRBV7-9
CATSSYRSSYEQYF,TGTGCCACCAGCAGCTACAGGAGCTCCTACGAGCAGTACTTC,.,TRBJ2-7,.,TRBV15
CASSPRTGDLGKLFF,TGTGCCAGCAGTCCACGGACAGGGGATTTAGGAAAACTGTTTTTT,TRBD1,TRBJ1-4,once,TRBV27
CASSRDRGLQPQHF,TGTGCCAGCAGCCGGGACAGGGGTTTGCAGCCCCAGCATTTT,TRBD1,TRBJ1-5,.,TRBV2
CASSKGGLVSQPQHF,TGTGCCAGCAGCAAAGGGGGACTGGTATCTCAGCCCCAGCATTTT,.,TRBJ1-5,.,TRBV21-1
CASSLGQGSEKLFF,TGTGCCAGCAGTCTCGGGCAGGGGTCGGAAAAACTGTTTTTT,.,TRBJ1-4,.,TRBV27
CASSQGHQGGTEAFF,TGTGCCAGCAGCCAAGGACATCAAGGAGGCACTGAAGCTTTCTTT,.,TRBJ1-1,.,TRBV4-2
CASSLSLAGVSEQYF,TGTGCCAGCAGTTTATCACTAGCGGGAGTTTCCGAGCAGTACTTC,TRBD2,TRBJ2-7,.,TRBV27
CSASRDSNYEQYF,TGCAGTGCTAGTCGGGACTCCAACTACGAGCAGTACTTC,.,TRBJ2-7,.,TRBV20-1
CASSLESAGTGELFF,TGTGCCAGCAGCTTGGAAAGCGCCGGCACCGGGGAGCTGTTTTTT,.,TRBJ2-2,.,TRBV5-6
CASSLQTNSYGYTF,TGTGCCAGCAGTCTACAGACAAATAGCTATGGCTACACCTTC,.,TRBJ1-2,.,TRBV6-6
CASSLDRGGTQYF,TGTGCCAGCAGCTTAGACAGGGGTGGGACCCAGTACTTC,TRBD1,TRBJ2-5,once,TRBV5-4
CASSPPGQGLYTEAFF,TGTGCCAGCAGTCCGCCGGGACAGGGTTTATACACTGAAGCTTTCTTT,TRBD1,TRBJ1-1,.,TRBV28
CAWSDGLAGSGKQFF,TGTGCCTGGAGTGACGGACTAGCGGGATCTGGAAAGCAGTTCTTC,TRBD2,TRBJ2-1,.,TRBV30
CASSLSPRSQGGYEQYF,TGTGCCAGCAGCTTAAGCCCTCGGTCGCAGGGGGGCTACGAGCAGTACTTC,.,TRBJ2-7,.,TRBV11-2
CASSAGQGNQPQHF,TGCGCCAGCAGTGCGGGACAGGGCAATCAGCCCCAGCATTTT,TRBD1,TRBJ1-5,.,TRBV10-2
CASRKDRVTEAFF,TGTGCCAGCAGGAAAGACAGGGTCACTGAAGCTTTCTTT,TRBD1,TRBJ1-1,.,TRBV12-3/TRBV12-4
CASRPTSGSYEQYF,TGTGCCAGCAGACCAACTAGCGGGAGCTACGAGCAGTACTTC,TRBD2,TRBJ2-7,.,TRBV6-5
CASRPRGASGNTIYF,TGTGCCAGCAGGCCTCGGGGGGCCAGTGGAAACACCATATATTTT,.,TRBJ1-3,.,TRBV28
CASSEKGSSYEQYF,TGCGCCAGCAGTGAGAAAGGGAGCTCCTACGAGCAGTACTTC,.,TRBJ2-7,.,TRBV10-2
CASSEAMGGAYGYTF,TGTGCCAGCAGTGAAGCCATGGGGGGTGCCTATGGCTACACCTTC,.,TRBJ1-2,.,TRBV2
CASSATSGIYNEQFF,TGTGCCAGCTCTGCGACTAGCGGGATATACAATGAGCAGTTCTTC,TRBD2,TRBJ2-1,.,TRBV28
CASHTGDGANVLTF,TGTGCCAGCCATACAGGAGACGGGGCCAACGTCCTGACTTTC,.,TRBJ2-6,few,TRBV2
CASSLGLGRNENRGYTF,TGTGCCAGCAGCTTAGGCCTAGGTCGGAACGAAAATCGGGGCTACACCTTC,.,TRBJ1-2,.,TRBV13
CATSGVAGGLSEQFF,TGTGCCACCAGTGGGGTAGCGGGAGGATTAAGTGAGCAGTTCTTC,TRBD2,TRBJ2-1,few,TRBV24-1
CATNRGTSGDNEQFF,TGCGCCACAAACCGAGGGACTAGCGGGGATAATGAGCAGTTCTTC,TRBD2,TRBJ2-1,.,TRBV10-1
CASSFIAGLASGADTQYF,TGTGCCAGCAGCTTCATAGCGGGTCTAGCGTCAGGCGCAGATACGCAGTATTTT,TRBD2,TRBJ2-3,.,TRBV7-6
CASSQDSGVNTGELFF,TGTGCCAGCAGCCAAGATAGTGGTGTAAACACCGGGGAGCTGTTTTTT,.,TRBJ2-2,few,TRBV4-2
CASSPVRDISYGYTF,TGTGCCAGCTCTCCAGTAAGGGACATTTCGTATGGCTACACCTTC,.,TRBJ1-2,few,TRBV18
CASSWGTSNYEQYF,TGTGCCAGCAGCTGGGGGACAAGCAACTACGAGCAGTACTTC,.,TRBJ2-7,.,TRBV5-6
CASSAPSDRTDEQYF,TGTGCCAGCAGCGCTCCCTCGGACAGGACCGACGAGCAGTACTTC,TRBD1,TRBJ2-7,few,TRBV28
CASSNLYEQYF,TGTGCCAGTAGTAATCTTTACGAGCAGTACTTC,.,TRBJ2-7,.,TRBV19
CASSPTGTSYNEQFF,TGCGCCAGCAGCCCAACCGGGACTAGCTACAATGAGCAGTTCTTC,TRBD2,TRBJ2-1,.,TRBV5-1
CAVRYSRGETQYF,TGTGCCGTGAGGTACTCAAGAGGGGAGACCCAGTACTTC,.,TRBJ2-5,.,TRBV12-3/TRBV12-4
CASSLERGLDTQYF,TGTGCCAGCAGCTTAGAAAGGGGTTTGGATACGCAGTATTTT,.,TRBJ2-3,.,TRBV13
CASSLGWRLAPNSSYNEQFF,TGTGCCAGCAGCTTAGGGTGGCGACTAGCACCTAATAGCTCCTACAATGAGCAGTTCTTC,TRBD2,TRBJ2-1,.,TRBV7-8
CASGLVGGLEAFF,TGTGCTAGTGGTTTGGTGGGAGGGCTTGAAGCTTTCTTT,.,TRBJ1-1,once,TRBV12-5
CASSPDRGSPLHF,TGTGCCAGCAGCCCGGACAGGGGTTCACCCCTCCACTTT,TRBD1,TRBJ1-6,.,TRBV12-3/TRBV12-4
CSVAGGITDTQYF,TGCAGCGTTGCGGGAGGGATCACAGATACGCAGTATTTT,TRBD2,TRBJ2-3,.,TRBV29-1
CASRSGGTETQYF,TGCGCCAGCAGGTCAGGGGGCACGGAGACCCAGTACTTC,TRBD1,TRBJ2-5,.,TRBV5-1
CASSLDGRAYNEQFF,TGTGCCAGCAGCTTAGACGGGAGGGCCTACAATGAGCAGTTCTTC,TRBD2,TRBJ2-1,.,TRBV7-6